Each of the 30 T cell receptor beta chains below was sequenced from the same sample in a study of shared clonotypes between healthy human individuals. Assay: immunoSEQ multiplex PCR; the TCRdb copy retains only in-frame clones and omits some. The sample has about 2 million clones; about 94% are singletons. Selected positively for CCR7 and CD45RO-negative, naive CD8 cells excluded terminally differentiated effector memory CD45RA+ cells. Input material: naive CD8+ T cells sorted from blood. These TCRs come from a young man in good health.

V gene TRBV9 combines with J gene TRBJ2-5; possible D gene TRBD2, 5 bases. This CDR3 has 17 amino acids. Germline V gene data show CDR1 as SGDLS and CDR2 as YYNGEE. The V gene lost 0 bases and the J gene lost 3 bases, with 18 bases spanning the gap. CDR3 loop: CASSVDRGGLPEETQYF. In DNA form, the CDR3 reads TGTGCCAGCAGCGTAGATCGCGGAGGATTACCTGAAGAGACCCAGTACTTC.

On this clone: One end of the junction does not line up with germline, which may come from a read error. The chain links TRBV11-2 to TRBJ1-2; D perhaps matches TRBD1 (5 bases). The germline V gene has CDR1 SGHAT and CDR2 FQNNGV. The CDR3 runs 13 residues. As DNA, the CDR3 is TGTGCCAGCAGCTTAGGAGGGGCAGGGAATGATGCCTTC. Translating it yields CASSLGGAGNDAF.

With respect to this clone: Different DNA sequences within this sample yield the same CDR3. The V call is TRBV4-1, the J call TRBJ2-7; possible D gene TRBD1, 6 bases. The CDR3 is 11 amino acids. V was cut by 3 bases and J by 7 bases, with 7 bases left in between. From germline, CDR1 is MGHRA and CDR2 YSYEKL. The CDR3 region is CASSQGTEQYF. In DNA form, the CDR3 reads TGCGCCAGCAGCCAGGGGACAGAGCAGTACTTC.

This chain connects TRBV2 to TRBJ2-7; D perhaps matches TRBD1 (6 bases). The CDR3 extends over 15 amino acids. Per the germline V gene, CDR1 is SNHLY and CDR2 is FYNNEI. Trimming shortened V by 6 bases and J by 0 bases, and 15 bases separated the two germline ends. Here the CDR3 DNA reads TGTGCCAGCAGCGACTTACAGGGTCCCTCCTACGAGCAGTACTTC. As protein: CASSDLQGPSYEQYF.

This chain uses TRBV10-1 with TRBJ2-1, with 8 bases matching TRBD2. CDR3 length: 14 residues. Germline CDR1 WNHNN, CDR2 SYGVQD (reference sequence). J gave up 2 bases and V 3 bases, and 0 bases lay outside the gene matches. CDR3 loop: CASSDSGAYNEQFF. CDR3 bases: TGCGCCAGCAGTGATAGCGGGGCCTACAATGAGCAGTTCTTC.

As concerns this clone: Other DNA sequences of this sample code for an identical CDR3. The rearrangement links TRBV6-1 to TRBJ1-6; D is unclear. Per the germline V gene, CDR1 is MNHNS and CDR2 is SASEGT. Trimming took 3 bases from V and 9 from J, leaving 3 bases between them. There are 11 residues in the CDR3. In nucleotides, the CDR3 is TGTGCCAGCAGTGACGGTTCACCCCTCCACTTT. Translating gives CASSDGSPLHF.

The chain employs TRBV7-9 and TRBJ1-1; D gene unclear. Per germline, CDR1 SEHNR and CDR2 FQNEAQ (reference sequence). Trimming left V 8 bases short and J 2 bases short, with 18 bases between. The CDR3 extends over 15 amino acids. Written as DNA, the CDR3 is TGTGCCAGCGCTGAGGGCTCCGGCCCTAACACTGAAGCTTTCTTT. As protein: CASAEGSGPNTEAFF. The whole variable domain, filled in from reference TRBV7-9 and TRBJ1-1, reads DTGVSQNPRHKITKRGQNVTFRCDPISEHNRLYWYRQTLGQGPEFLTYFQNEAQLEKSRLLSDRFSAERPKGSFSTLEIQRTEQGDSAMYLCASAEGSGPNTEAFFGQGTRLTVV.

The chain has TRBV4-3 and TRBJ2-7; TRBD2 agrees at 8 bases. CDR1 and CDR2 from the germline V gene are LGHNA and YSLEER. V shed 0 bases, J shed 1 base, and the junction held 2 bases outside the gene matches. CDR3 length equals 15 residues. In nucleotides, the CDR3 is TGCGCCAGCAGCCAAGAGACGGGGGGGTCCTACGAGCAGTACTTC. This codes for CASSQETGGSYEQYF.

The chain links TRBV29-1 to TRBJ2-1, with 9 positions matching TRBD2. This CDR3 is built from 15 residues. The junction had 6 bases not matched to a gene; V was cut back by 2 bases and J by 4 bases. CDR1 is SQVTM, CDR2 ANQGSEA, per germline. The CDR3 bases are TGCAGCGTTGAATATAGCGGGAGTTCTTACAATGAGCAGTTCTTC. It yields the protein CSVEYSGSSYNEQFF.

V usage is TRBV6-1 and J usage is TRBJ1-5; D not resolved. This CDR3 has 15 amino acids. The V and J ends lost 1 base and 7 bases respectively, with 14 bases between them. Germline V CDR1 and CDR2: MNHNS, SASEGT. CDR3 sequence (DNA): TGTGCCAGCAGTGAAGGTACCCCACCACACCAGCCCCAGCATTTT. Translating gives CASSEGTPPHQPQHF.

The genes are TRBV7-6 and TRBJ2-2; maybe TRBD2 (7 bases). CDR1 and CDR2 (germline): SGHVS, FNYEAQ. There are 15 residues in the CDR3. V was trimmed by 4 bases and J by 5 bases, leaving 14 bases between them. CDR3 residues: CASSSPGGLTGELFF. In DNA, the CDR3 is TGTGCCAGCAGCTCCCCCGGGGGGCTAACCGGGGAGCTGTTTTTT.

This clone was counted once. The chain carries TRBV11-2 and TRBJ1-5, with 7 nucleotides matching TRBD1. This CDR3 is built from 13 residues. J lost 4 bases, V lost 4 bases, and 1 base had no gene match. In germline, CDR1 is SGHAT, CDR2 FQNNGV. CDR3 DNA: TGTGCCAGCAGCTCGACAGGGAATCAGCCCCAGCATTTT. It specifies CASSSTGNQPQHF.

V is TRBV13 and J is TRBJ1-2; TRBD1 is a possible D gene (5 bases). The CDR3 runs to 12 residues. Trimming shortened V by 6 bases and J by 8 bases, and 13 bases separated the two germline ends. In germline, CDR1 is PRHDT, CDR2 FYEKMQ (reference sequence). The CDR3: CASSVVGEGYTF. The CDR3 DNA reads as TGTGCCAGCAGTGTCGTAGGGGAGGGCTACACCTTC. The full variable domain, with the rest looked up from reference TRBV13 and TRBJ1-2, is AAGVIQSPRHLIKEKRETATLKCYPIPRHDTVYWYQQGPGQDPQFLISFYEKMQSDKGSIPDRFSAQQFSDYHSELNMSSLELGDSALYFCASSVVGEGYTFGSGTRLTVV.

The chain uses TRBV5-1 and TRBJ2-7; TRBD2 aligns across 8 bases. With 2 bases clipped from V and 1 base from J, the junction kept 8 bases outside the gene matches. From germline, CDR1 is SGHRS and CDR2 YFSETQ. This CDR3 is 16 amino acids long. The DNA for the CDR3 is TGCGCCAGCAGCTTCCTTTCCTTAGCGGGGTCCTACGAGCAGTACTTC. Amino acids: CASSFLSLAGSYEQYF.

The gene calls are TRBV5-6 and TRBJ1-4; no definite D call. The CDR3 is 13 residues long. Germline lookup yields CDR1 SGHDT and CDR2 YYEEEE. Trimming took 4 bases from V and 7 from J, leaving 11 bases between them. The chain's CDR3 is CASSPIGAEKLFF. The CDR3 DNA sequence: TGTGCCAGCAGCCCCATAGGAGCTGAAAAACTGTTTTTT.

This chain links TRBV4-1 with TRBJ1-2; TRBD1 agrees at 7 bases. From germline, CDR1 is MGHRA and CDR2 YSYEKL. V was clipped by 1 base and J by 0 bases; unmatched bases: 14. The CDR3 contains 19 residues. CDR3 coding DNA: TGCGCCAGCAGCCAAGGTATCGCGGGACAGATACTAGCTAACTATGGCTACACCTTC. Translating it yields CASSQGIAGQILANYGYTF.

This CDR3 is CASSQDGTVDSTDTQYF. CDR3 DNA: TGCGCCAGCAGCCAAGATGGGACAGTAGACAGCACAGATACGCAGTATTTT. This sequence joins TRBV4-3 and TRBJ2-3, with 7 nucleotides matching TRBD1. The CDR3 loop spans 17 amino acids. Losses at the gene ends were 0 bases for V and 0 bases for J; bases not matched to a gene: 6. Germline loops: CDR1 LGHNA, CDR2 YSLEER.

The J gene is TRBJ2-1, the V gene TRBV11-3, with D uncertain. The CDR3 contains 13 residues. Trimming left V 1 base short and J 6 bases short, with 7 bases between. The V gene's germline CDR1 is SGHNT and CDR2 YENEEA. This chain's CDR3 is CASSLGSINEQFF. CDR3 DNA sequence: TGTGCCAGCAGCTTAGGTAGCATCAATGAGCAGTTCTTC.

The V call is TRBV7-9, the J call TRBJ1-6; D is perhaps TRBD1 (6 bases). The ends were cut back, 1 base at V and 2 bases at J, with 12 bases in the middle. This CDR3 is built from 17 residues. Looked up from germline, CDR1 is SEHNR and CDR2 is FQNEAQ (reference sequence). CDR3 DNA sequence: TGTGCCAGCAGCTTAGTTGTCAGGGACACCTATAATTCACCCCTCCACTTT. It encodes CASSLVVRDTYNSPLHF.

The chain employs TRBV9 and TRBJ1-1; D might be TRBD1 (5 bases). The ends were cut back, 3 bases at V and 0 bases at J, with 18 bases in the middle. Germline-derived CDR1 and CDR2 are SGDLS and YYNGEE. The CDR3 loop spans 17 amino acids. CDR3 sequence (DNA): TGTGCCAGCAGCGCGGGCGGGACCCTGGGGTTGAACACTGAAGCTTTCTTT. Translated: CASSAGGTLGLNTEAFF.

The chain employs TRBV13 and TRBJ2-7; D unclear. With 5 bases removed from V and 0 bases from J, the gap between germline ends came to 14 bases. The CDR3 sequence is 15 residues long. The germline gives CDR1 PRHDT, CDR2 FYEKMQ (reference sequence). The chain's CDR3 is CASSAVGISSYEQYF. Written as DNA, the CDR3 is TGTGCCAGCAGCGCCGTTGGAATAAGCTCCTACGAGCAGTACTTC.

This clone was observed a single time. V and J are TRBV27 and TRBJ2-5; TRBD1 is a possible D gene (5 bases). Germline V gives CDR1 MNHEY, CDR2 SMNVEV (reference sequence). V dropped 2 bases and J dropped 2 bases, with 9 bases sitting between them. The CDR3 extends over 14 amino acids. The CDR3: CASSLSDSQETQYF. The DNA of the CDR3 is TGTGCCAGCAGTTTAAGTGACAGTCAAGAGACCCAGTACTTC.

This chain uses TRBV27 with TRBJ2-7, with TRBD1 matching over 9 bases. V dropped 2 bases and J dropped 2; count of bases not matched to a gene: 4. Germline CDR1 and CDR2: MNHEY and SMNVEV (reference sequence). The length of the CDR3 is 15 residues. The CDR3: CASSLTRQGAYEQYF. CDR3 coding DNA: TGTGCCAGCAGTTTAACTAGACAGGGGGCCTACGAGCAGTACTTC.

The rearrangement uses TRBV10-1 and TRBJ2-7; TRBD1 might be the D (6 bases). Germline V gene data show CDR1 as WNHNN and CDR2 as SYGVQD (reference sequence). Deletions cut 2 bases from V and 6 bases from J, with 11 bases between. The CDR3 has 13 residues. The DNA for the CDR3 is TGCGCCAGCAGTGAGGCAGGGGTGAGCGAGCAGTACTTC. Translation: CASSEAGVSEQYF.

The rearrangement uses TRBV19 and TRBJ1-1; the D gene is possibly TRBD1 (6 bases). The CDR3 contains 14 residues. Germline lookup yields CDR1 LNHDA and CDR2 SQIVND (reference sequence). V dropped 6 bases and J dropped 3 bases, with 14 bases sitting between them. The CDR3 sequence is CASRHREEDTEAFF. For the CDR3, the DNA is TGTGCCAGTAGACACAGGGAGGAGGACACTGAAGCTTTCTTT. The full variable domain, completed using reference TRBV19 and TRBJ1-1, is DGGITQSPKYLFRKEGQNVTLSCEQNLNHDAMYWYRQDPGQGLRLIYYSQIVNDFQKGDIAEGYSVSREKKESFPLTVTSAQKNPTAFYLCASRHREEDTEAFFGQGTRLTVV.

The chain employs TRBV2 and TRBJ2-5; 8 bases match TRBD1. CDR3 length equals 16 residues. V dropped 6 bases and J dropped 0; count of bases not matched to a gene: 9. CDR1 SNHLY and CDR2 FYNNEI come from the germline V gene. The CDR3 DNA sequence: TGTGCCAGCAGCTGGACCGGGACAGGTGACCAAGAGACCCAGTACTTC. Translated: CASSWTGTGDQETQYF.

Note on this clone: Other DNA variants within this sample encode the same CDR3. This chain's CDR3 is CASSEGWDYEQYF. DNA of the CDR3: TGTGCCAGCAGTGAGGGGTGGGACTACGAGCAGTACTTC. This chain links TRBV2 with TRBJ2-7; D is unclear. V lost 3 bases to trimming and J lost 3 bases, with 9 bases between them. Germline loops: CDR1 SNHLY, CDR2 FYNNEI. The CDR3 contains 13 residues.

V gene TRBV28 combines with J gene TRBJ1-1; no clear D gene. The CDR3 totals 12 residues. Germline CDR1 reads MDHEN; CDR2 reads SYDVKM. The V and J ends lost 7 bases and 1 base respectively, with 7 bases between them. The CDR3 coding sequence is TGTGCCAGCACCCCGGGGAACACTGAAGCTTTCTTT. Its translation: CASTPGNTEAFF. The entire variable domain, with the rest obtained from reference TRBV28 and TRBJ1-1, is as follows: DVKVTQSSRYLVKRTGEKVFLECVQDMDHENMFWYRQDPGLGLRLIYFSYDVKMKEKGDIPEGYSVSREKKERFSLILESASTNQTSMYLCASTPGNTEAFFGQGTRLTVV.

The chain couples TRBV7-8 to TRBJ2-7; 9 nucleotides agree with TRBD2. Germline CDR1 and CDR2: SGHVS and FQNEAQ. The trim removed 5 bases at V and 2 bases at J, leaving 4 bases unmatched. This CDR3 spans 14 amino acids. The CDR3 protein is CASSGKRGAYEQYF. CDR3 in DNA: TGTGCCAGCAGCGGTAAGCGGGGGGCCTACGAGCAGTACTTC. Supplemented by reference TRBV7-8 and TRBJ2-7, the full variable domain reads GAGVSQSPRYKVAKRGQDVALRCDPISGHVSLFWYQQALGQGPEFLTYFQNEAQLDKSGLPSDRFFAERPEGSVSTLKIQRTQQEDSAVYLCASSGKRGAYEQYFGPGTRLTVT.

This chain uses TRBV5-4 with TRBJ2-1, with TRBD1 as a possible D gene (6 bases). The CDR3 covers 13 residues. From germline, CDR1 is SGHNT and CDR2 YYREEE (reference sequence). With 5 bases removed from V and 3 bases from J, the gap between germline ends came to 9 bases. CDR3 residues: CASSVQGYNEQFF. The CDR3 DNA follows: TGTGCCAGCAGTGTACAGGGCTACAATGAGCAGTTCTTC. Drawing the rest from reference TRBV5-4 and TRBJ2-1, the complete variable domain is ETGVTQSPTHLIKTRGQQVTLRCSSQSGHNTVSWYQQALGQGPQFIFQYYREEENGRGNFPPRFSGLQFPNYSSELNVNALELDDSALYLCASSVQGYNEQFFGPGTRLTVL.